This note documents a single T cell receptor (beta chain) sequence. These data originate in a study of blood T cell repertoires in COVID-19. TCRdb keeps only in-frame clones here, not all; method: immunoSEQ multiplex PCR. The repertoire holds about 230,000 clones, with 70% to 85% as singletons. The germline V and J ends were trimmed by 2 bases and 8 bases, with 10 bases remaining between them. CDR1 is GTSNPN and CDR2 is SVGIG in the germline V gene (reference sequence). This CDR3 region has 13 residues. This chain uses TRBV30 with TRBJ1-6, with D possibly TRBD1 on 6 matching bases. The source is a man in his sixties who had recovered from COVID-19. The sample taken for sequencing was PBMCs or T cells enriched from blood (not recorded which). This chain's CDR3 is CAWSNRDYSPLHF. DNA of the CDR3: TGTGCCTGGAGTAACAGGGATTATTCACCCCTCCACTTT.